This T cell receptor (beta chain) was recovered during a study of blood T cell repertoires in COVID-19. About the study: Sites across the United States, Italy and Spain contributed samples from acute and convalescent COVID-19.

This clone showed up just a few times. Clones were sequenced by immunoSEQ multiplex PCR, and TCRdb holds only the in-frame ones, with some missing. The table has fewer than 200,000 clones, approximately 87% seen once. The CDR3 is 12 amino acids. The trim removed 11 bases at V and 8 bases at J, leaving 11 bases unmatched. Those who participated ranged in age from roughly 18 to 90 years and resided in about two dozen US areas. Two negative PCRs, clearance, or symptom resolution had been documented for recovered Cohort 3 donors. This chain connects TRBV12-3 or TRBV12-4 to TRBJ1-2; 7 nucleotides line up with TRBD1. This receptor was taken from a woman in her forties or fifties who had recovered from COVID-19. The sample taken for sequencing was PBMCs or T cells enriched from blood (not recorded which). CDR3 DNA sequence: TGTGCCGTTGAGGGGGCGCTTGAGGGCTACACCTTC. Amino acids: CAVEGALEGYTF.